The clone carrying this TCR beta chain was observed at least ten times. Sequencing used immunoSEQ v3. Clones were read by immunoSEQ multiplex PCR, and TCRdb kept only the in-frame ones, dropping some. The sample gives about 50,000 clones, about two thirds of which show up once; 5.6% is in the top ten. The CDR3 loop spans 14 amino acids. Germline V CDR1 and CDR2: LNHDA, SQIVND (reference sequence). Trimming removed 0 bases from V and 10 bases from J; junction bases left unmatched: 6. Time point reported: pre-treatment sample, taken before nivolumab and TIL therapy. Tumor tissue came from excised metastases, mostly pleural nodules or supraclavicular lymph nodes. Adults with stage 4 NSCLC were enrolled in a phase I trial. This specimen comes from a study of TIL therapy for anti-PD-1-resistant metastatic lung cancer. Across the whole study: Median tumor PD-L1 proportion score was roughly 5.9%. Median tumor mutation burden was 1.5 mutations per megabase.

Sequencing used tumor tissue, obtained at baseline. This sequence was found in a person aged 25 to 79 with non-small cell lung cancer. This chain links TRBV19 with TRBJ2-1, with 7 bases lining up with TRBD2. The DNA of the CDR3 is TGTGCCAGTAGTATAGACGCGGGGAGGGGCGAGCAGTTCTTC. Residues: CASSIDAGRGEQFF.